This T cell receptor (beta chain) was profiled in a study of cytomegalovirus exposure and HLA in healthy donors. Whole-study results and caveats: Later analysis associated a missense DCLRE1C variant with TCR beta V- and J-gene trimming. Previous analysis showed most TCR beta V segments were productive about 87% or about 30% of the time.

CDR3 length: 17 amino acids. CDR1 ENHRY and CDR2 SYGVKD come from the germline V gene. V was clipped by 2 bases and J by 6 bases; unmatched bases: 7. In the case of this clone: Its target is not known.

13 Jbeta primers and 60 Vbeta primers were used for the PCR. The data were produced by immunoSEQ multiplex PCR, yet TCRdb's version contains in-frame clones alone and is incomplete. The sample lists around 110,000 clones; 80% were seen once. Source material: PBMCs. The chain links TRBV10-3 to TRBJ2-3, with TRBD2 matching 14 bases. The sequence derives from a man aged 25-45 years in good health and CMV-seronegative. The CDR3 here is CAISERRTSGGRDTQYF. For the CDR3, the DNA is TGTGCCATCAGTGAGCGCCGGACTAGCGGGGGGCGGGATACGCAGTATTTT.